The next 11 T cell receptor beta chains were all read from a single sample in a study of blood T cell repertoires in COVID-19. Clones were sequenced by immunoSEQ multiplex PCR, and TCRdb holds only the in-frame ones, with some missing. The sample records 300,000 or so clones, around nine tenths being singletons. The sequencing input was peripheral blood. These receptors all stem from a man aged 65 to 79 with acute or convalescent COVID-19.

This chain connects TRBV9 to TRBJ2-3; TRBD2 matches at 7 bases. The CDR3 has 16 residues. CDR1 and CDR2 (germline): SGDLS, YYNGEE. V trimming: 1 base; J trimming: 2 bases; junction bases outside the gene matches: 7. CDR3 bases: TGTGCCAGCAGCGTAAGGGGCGGGAGAACCACAGATACGCAGTATTTT. It is translated as CASSVRGGRTTDTQYF.

The V gene is TRBV24-1, the J gene TRBJ2-1; 9 bases agree with TRBD1. CDR1 is KGHDR, CDR2 SFDVKD, per germline. The CDR3 sequence is 15 residues long. V was pared by 5 bases and J by 5 bases, with 6 bases of the junction left unmatched. The CDR3 coding sequence is TGTGCCACCAGTGGTGGGACAGGGCGGGACAATGAGCAGTTCTTC. Residues: CATSGGTGRDNEQFF.

CDR3: CATSDFHTGPGGYEQYF. CDR3 coding DNA: TGTGCCACCAGTGATTTCCACACAGGTCCGGGCGGCTACGAGCAGTACTTC. The genes are TRBV24-1 and TRBJ2-7; possible D gene TRBD1, 5 bases. V dropped 1 base and J dropped 3 bases, with 18 bases sitting between them. The length of the CDR3 is 17 residues. The germline gives CDR1 KGHDR, CDR2 SFDVKD.

The chain uses TRBV9 and TRBJ2-1, with 8 nucleotides matching TRBD2. After removal of 0 bases from V and 3 bases from J, the junction contained 2 bases not matched to a gene. The CDR3 loop spans 15 amino acids. The germline gives CDR1 SGDLS, CDR2 YYNGEE. The CDR3 nucleotides are TGTGCCAGCAGCGTAGCGGGACTAGACTACAATGAGCAGTTCTTC. Its protein is CASSVAGLDYNEQFF.

This chain uses TRBV4-2 with TRBJ1-3; D is ambiguous. The germline V gene encodes CDR1 LGHNA and CDR2 YNFKEQ. With 1 base removed from V and 3 bases from J, the gap between germline ends came to 7 bases. The length of the CDR3 is 14 residues. The CDR3 is CASSQVTDGNTIYF. As DNA, the CDR3 is TGTGCCAGCAGCCAAGTTACAGATGGAAACACCATATATTTT.

The chain recombines TRBV14 with TRBJ1-2, with D unclear. In germline, CDR1 is SGHDN, CDR2 FVKESK. V was pared by 0 bases and J by 7 bases, with 6 bases between. The CDR3 runs 12 residues. The CDR3 coding sequence is TGTGCCAGCAGCCAAGATCGGGGTGGCTACACCTTC. Its translation is CASSQDRGGYTF.

The V call is TRBV7-7, the J call TRBJ2-1; TRBD2 agrees at 8 bases. Trimming took 6 bases from V and 10 from J; bases not matched to a gene: 14. CDR1 is SSHAT, CDR2 FNYEAQ, per germline (reference sequence). This CDR3 is built from 15 residues. As DNA, the CDR3 is TGTGCCAGCAGTCAAGGGATAGCGGGGCCTCGGGAGCAGTTCTTC. Translated, it gives CASSQGIAGPREQFF. Full variable domain (remainder filled in from reference TRBV7-7 and TRBJ2-1): GAGVSQSPRYKVTKRGQDVTLRCDPISSHATLYWYQQALGQGPEFLTYFNYEAQPDKSGLPSDRFSAERPEGSISTLTIQRTEQRDSAMYRCASSQGIAGPREQFFGPGTRLTVL.

This rearrangement joins TRBV7-2 to TRBJ1-1; TRBD1 is a possible D gene (5 bases). Germline V gene data show CDR1 as SGHTA and CDR2 as FQGNSA. Trimming took 2 bases from V and 4 from J, leaving 11 bases between them. This CDR3 has 14 residues. CDR3 sequence: CASSLPGGVTEAFF. DNA of the CDR3: TGTGCCAGCAGCTTACCGGGGGGGGTCACTGAAGCTTTCTTT.

The chain uses TRBV7-8 and TRBJ1-6; no reliable D call. Germline CDR1 SGHVS, CDR2 FQNEAQ. The CDR3 is 12 amino acids. Deletions cut 5 bases from V and 9 bases from J, with 8 bases between. The CDR3 is CASSPGSSPLHF. CDR3 DNA: TGTGCCAGCAGCCCTGGTAGTTCACCCCTCCACTTT.

This clone was seen more than once but under ten times. The chain uses TRBV13 and TRBJ2-2; D may be TRBD1 (6 bases). The CDR3 length is 17 residues. Germline lookup yields CDR1 PRHDT and CDR2 FYEKMQ (reference sequence). Deletions cut 4 bases from V and 2 bases from J, with 17 bases between. The CDR3 DNA reads as TGTGCCAGCAGCTATTTTACGGGACACATTAACACCGGGGAGCTGTTTTTT. Amino acids: CASSYFTGHINTGELFF.

The gene calls are TRBV6-5 and TRBJ2-6; D gene unclear. This CDR3 comprises 14 residues. Germline lookup yields CDR1 MNHEY and CDR2 SVGAGI. V was shortened by 7 bases and J by 4 bases, with 11 bases between the two germline ends. CDR3 bases: TGTGCCAGCAAAATCTCTTCCGGGGCCAACGTCCTGACTTTC. This sequence encodes CASKISSGANVLTF.